This T cell receptor (beta chain) appears in the sequencing data of a study of T cell repertoires in cytomegalovirus infection. Overall study context: It can be stated that public TCR beta signatures indicated CMV infection as well as a matching HLA type.

Each CDR3 protein is one row after TCRdb ran MiXCR on the reads. Of fewer than 700,000 distinct CDR3 sequences listed, around 24% are singletons. Germline V CDR1 and CDR2: KGHSH, LQKENI. The germline V and J ends were trimmed by 7 bases and 1 base, with 9 bases remaining between them. The CDR3 spans 13 residues. This clonotype was sampled from a human donor in good health (CMV status not recorded). Some clones in this sample may be carry-over from other donors' samples. This rearrangement joins TRBV18 to TRBJ2-3; no clear D gene. The sequenced material came from CD8+ T cells from PBMCs. CDR3 in amino acids: CASFLPGTDTQYF. The CDR3 coding sequence is TGTGCCAGCTTTTTACCCGGCACAGATACGCAGTATTTT.